One T cell receptor beta chain is described in this entry. In the study's own analysis: Reference gene primer amplification gave estimated nucleated cell counts. TCRdb's copy holds only in-frame clones and misses some; the assay was immunoSEQ multiplex PCR. That table is the source of V, J and clone size, and D and trimming were worked out from the DNA. The profile shows 53,000 or so clones, around 72% of them singletons. These data are taken from a study of blood T cell repertoires in COVID-19. With 5 bases clipped from V and 1 base from J, the junction kept 5 bases outside the gene matches. Germline-derived CDR1 and CDR2 are SGHRS and YFSETQ. The CDR3 has 15 residues.

This receptor was taken from a human donor with active or convalescent COVID-19. The donor label of this sample is uncertain. The V and J genes are TRBV5-1 and TRBJ2-3, with 9 bases fitting TRBD1. Sequenced material: peripheral blood. The CDR3 sequence is CASSTGQGGTDTQYF. CDR3 coding DNA: TGCGCCAGCAGTACGGGACAGGGAGGCACAGATACGCAGTATTTT.